These T cell receptor beta chains were read from a single sample in a study of blood T cell repertoires in COVID-19. The assay was immunoSEQ multiplex PCR, and TCRdb's table has in-frame clones only and misses some. The sample gives roughly 220,000 clones, under 90% of which show up once; roughly 5.7% is in the top ten. Sequences were obtained from peripheral blood. These receptors originate from an elderly man with acute or convalescent COVID-19. The CDR3 runs from the conserved cysteine through the conserved F or W. The order of the fields is D gene, J gene, V gene, clone size, CDR3 length, CDR3 DNA, CDR3 protein. A D gene is named only where the DNA matches it firmly. The size entry is marked missing in some rows and otherwise reads once, few, many or a size class.

NA,TRBJ1-5,TRBV20-1,few,11,TGCAGTGCTAGCTTCAATCAGCCCCAGCATTTT,CSASFNQPQHF
NA,TRBJ1-1,TRBV11-2,NA,18,TGTGCCAGCAGCTTAGAGACCGGCGTTACGGGTAGGAACACTGAAGCTTTCTTT,CASSLETGVTGRNTEAFF
NA,TRBJ2-3,TRBV18,NA,11,TGTGCCAGCTCACCCGGAGATACGCAGTATTTT,CASSPGDTQYF
TRBD2,TRBJ2-5,TRBV6-5,NA,16,TGTGCCAGCAGTTACGAGGTGACTAGCGGCCCTCGGGCCCAGTACTTC,CASSYEVTSGPRAQYF
TRBD2,TRBJ2-1,TRBV7-2,once,14,TGTGCCAGCAGCTTCCAGCGGGATTACAATGAGCAGTTCTTC,CASSFQRDYNEQFF
TRBD1,TRBJ2-1,TRBV7-2,NA,15,TGTGCCAGCAGCTTCGGGACAGGATTGGGGAATGAGCAGTTCTTC,CASSFGTGLGNEQFF
NA,TRBJ2-6,TRBV4-2,NA,18,TGTGCCAGCAGCCAAGATGTTTCATCCGCCGGTGGGGCCAACGTCCTGACTTTC,CASSQDVSSAGGANVLTF
NA,TRBJ2-3,TRBV7-2,NA,15,TGTGCCAGCAGCCCCCCCGACAGCTACGGAGATACGCAGTATTTT,CASSPPDSYGDTQYF
NA,TRBJ1-5,TRBV6-2/TRBV6-3,NA,16,TGTGCCAGCAGTTACTCGACAGGCCGGGGCAATCAGCCCCAGCATTTT,CASSYSTGRGNQPQHF
TRBD1,TRBJ1-1,TRBV9,NA,13,TGTGCCAGCAGCACCGCAGGGGGCGCGAGGGCTTTCTTT,CASSTAGGARAFF
NA,TRBJ2-5,TRBV10-3,NA,11,TGTGCCATCAGTGACCTAGAGACCCAGTACTTC,CAISDLETQYF
NA,TRBJ1-5,TRBV19,NA,13,TGTGCCAGTAGTCCAGGCCCCGGTCAGCCCCAGCATTTT,CASSPGPGQPQHF
TRBD1,TRBJ1-1,TRBV11-3,NA,14,TGTGCCAGCAGCCTAGGGACAGGCTCCACTGAAGCTTTCTTT,CASSLGTGSTEAFF
NA,TRBJ1-6,TRBV30,NA,12,TGTGCCTGGCGAACAGCGGATTCACCCCTCCACTTT,CAWRTADSPLHF
NA,TRBJ1-5,TRBV30,NA,12,TGTGCCTGGAGTGGGTCAGGGCAGCCCCAGCATTTT,CAWSGSGQPQHF
NA,TRBJ1-1,TRBV4-1,NA,15,TGCGCCAGCACCGCTATCCTGTCGCTCAACACTGAAGCTTTCTTT,CASTAILSLNTEAFF
NA,TRBJ1-5,TRBV4-3,NA,15,TGCGCCAGCAGCCAAGATACGGGGGGGAGTCAGCCCCAGCATTTT,CASSQDTGGSQPQHF
NA,TRBJ2-5,TRBV30,NA,15,TGTGCCTGGAGTGCAAAGCGGGTTGGAGGAGAGACCCAGTACTTC,CAWSAKRVGGETQYF